These 20 T cell receptor beta chains were all obtained from the same sample, sequenced in a study of blood T cell repertoires in COVID-19. Sequencing was performed with immunoSEQ multiplex PCR; in TCRdb, only in-frame clones are kept and a portion is missing. The data contain approximately 50,000 clones, approximately 79% of them singletons. Material for sequencing was peripheral blood. The source is a man between 65 and 79 years old with acute or convalescent COVID-19.

The genes are TRBV7-2 and TRBJ2-5; maybe TRBD1 (5 bases). The CDR3 spans 14 residues. CDR1 and CDR2 from the germline V gene are SGHTA and FQGNSA. V lost 1 base to trimming and J lost 5 bases, with 11 bases between them. The CDR3 spells CASSLGGLVETQYF. The CDR3 nucleotides are TGTGCCAGCAGCTTAGGGGGCCTAGTCGAGACCCAGTACTTC.

The chain is built from TRBV28 and TRBJ2-1, with 9 bases lining up with TRBD1. J gave up 6 bases and V 6 bases, and 9 bases lay outside the gene matches. This CDR3 has 15 amino acids. CDR1 is MDHEN, CDR2 SYDVKM, per germline. The CDR3 nucleotides read TGTGCCAGCAGCCGTCCCGGGACAGGGTCCAATGAGCAGTTCTTC. It codes for CASSRPGTGSNEQFF. Full variable domain (remainder filled in from reference TRBV28 and TRBJ2-1): DVKVTQSSRYLVKRTGEKVFLECVQDMDHENMFWYRQDPGLGLRLIYFSYDVKMKEKGDIPEGYSVSREKKERFSLILESASTNQTSMYLCASSRPGTGSNEQFFGPGTRLTVL.

The rearrangement uses TRBV5-1 and TRBJ2-3; 7 bases fit TRBD1. The CDR3 sequence is 13 residues long. Germline assignment: CDR1 SGHRS and CDR2 YFSETQ. Trimming at V came to 3 bases and at J to 3 bases, leaving 1 base not matched to a gene. The CDR3 sequence is CASSWGQTDTQYF. The CDR3 DNA reads TGCGCCAGCAGCTGGGGACAGACAGATACGCAGTATTTT.

The chain employs TRBV3-1 (or the pseudogene TRBV3-2) and TRBJ1-5; D call uncertain. CDR1 LGHDT and CDR2 YNNKEL come from the germline V gene (reference sequence). V was pared by 6 bases and J by 7 bases, with 16 bases between. There are 14 residues in the CDR3. CDR3 sequence reads: CASSRDTQSQPQHF. The CDR3 region has the DNA TGTGCCAGCAGTCGAGACACCCAGAGCCAGCCCCAGCATTTT.

The rearrangement links TRBV27 to TRBJ1-2; 9 nucleotides match TRBD1. Germline CDR1 reads MNHEY; CDR2 reads SMNVEV (reference sequence). The length of the CDR3 is 16 residues. The J segment lost 2 bases and the V segment lost 1 base, leaving 5 bases of the junction unmatched. The CDR3 coding sequence is TGTGCCAGCAGTTTATACACCGGGACAGGGAACTATGGCTACACCTTC. This sequence encodes CASSLYTGTGNYGYTF.

The chain carries TRBV7-2 and TRBJ2-1; possible D gene TRBD2, 7 bases. V lost 2 bases to trimming and J lost 7 bases, with 18 bases between them. The CDR3 is made up of 16 amino acids. From germline, CDR1 is SGHTA and CDR2 FQGNSA. The CDR3 loop is CASSLTGGGARNEQFF. CDR3 sequence (DNA): TGTGCCAGCAGCTTAACCGGTGGGGGGGCAAGGAATGAGCAGTTCTTC. Combining the CDR3 with reference TRBV7-2 and TRBJ2-1 gives the whole variable domain GAGVSQSPSNKVTEKGKDVELRCDPISGHTALYWYRQSLGQGLEFLIYFQGNSAPDKSGLPSDRFSAERTGGSVSTLTIQRTQQEDSAVYLCASSLTGGGARNEQFFGPGTRLTVL.

J is TRBJ2-5 and V is TRBV7-2, with TRBD1 matching over 11 bases. Looked up from germline, CDR1 is SGHTA and CDR2 is FQGNSA. The J segment lost 5 bases and the V segment lost 5 bases, leaving 1 base of the junction unmatched. The CDR3 totals 13 residues. The CDR3 DNA follows: TGTGCCAGCAGCCGGGACAGGGGGGAGACCCAGTACTTC. Protein: CASSRDRGETQYF.

This clone was counted only a few times. The chain links TRBV7-9 to TRBJ1-2; no clear D gene. V was shortened by 5 bases and J by 2 bases, with 6 bases between the two germline ends. The CDR3 covers 12 residues. CDR1 and CDR2 (germline): SEHNR, FQNEAQ (reference sequence). The DNA of the CDR3 is TGTGCCAGCAGCCTACAGAACTATGGCTACACCTTC. The encoded protein is CASSLQNYGYTF.

This chain links TRBV2 with TRBJ1-5, with D tentatively TRBD1 (6 bases). The ends were cut back, 10 bases at V and 9 bases at J, with 13 bases in the middle. The CDR3 sequence is 11 residues long. CDR1 SNHLY and CDR2 FYNNEI come from the germline V gene. Here the CDR3 reads CATRGEGPQHF. The CDR3 coding sequence is TGTGCCACCAGGGGCGAGGGGCCCCAGCATTTT.

The V and J genes are TRBV30 and TRBJ2-3; 11 bases are a match to TRBD2. The CDR3 is 14 residues long. Trimming at V came to 8 bases and at J to 0 bases, leaving 4 bases not matched to a gene. The germline CDR1 and CDR2 sequences are GTSNPN and SVGIG (reference sequence). CDR3 loop: CARGTSGSTDTQYF. CDR3 in DNA: TGTGCCCGTGGGACTAGCGGAAGCACAGATACGCAGTATTTT.

The J gene is TRBJ2-5, the V gene TRBV7-2, with 8 bases fitting TRBD2. The CDR3 sequence is 15 residues long. The germline CDR1 and CDR2 sequences are SGHTA and FQGNSA. Trimming at V came to 2 bases and at J to 4 bases, leaving 6 bases not matched to a gene. The CDR3 spells CASSLSRGAGETQYF. CDR3 DNA sequence: TGTGCCAGCAGCTTATCGCGGGGGGCCGGAGAGACCCAGTACTTC. Combining the CDR3 with reference TRBV7-2 and TRBJ2-5 gives the whole variable domain GAGVSQSPSNKVTEKGKDVELRCDPISGHTALYWYRQSLGQGLEFLIYFQGNSAPDKSGLPSDRFSAERTGGSVSTLTIQRTQQEDSAVYLCASSLSRGAGETQYFGPGTRLLVL.

The gene calls are TRBV6-5 and TRBJ2-5; 7 bases map to TRBD1. Germline CDR1 is MNHEY and CDR2 is SVGAGI. V trimming: 5 bases; J trimming: 7 bases; junction bases outside the gene matches: 13. This CDR3 comprises 15 residues. The CDR3 loop is CASSPRDSPPGTQYF. CDR3 DNA sequence: TGTGCCAGCAGTCCTCGGGACAGCCCTCCGGGGACCCAGTACTTC.

In this sample, this clone turned up a few times. The chain links TRBV2 to TRBJ2-2, with D possibly matching TRBD1 (7 bases). Trimming removed 5 bases from V and 0 bases from J, with 10 bases in between. CDR1 SNHLY and CDR2 FYNNEI come from the germline V gene. CDR3 length: 15 amino acids. CDR3 in DNA: TGTGCCAGCAGTACCAGGGGGGCGAACACCGGGGAGCTGTTTTTT. It specifies CASSTRGANTGELFF. Filled out from reference TRBV2 and TRBJ2-2, the complete variable domain reads EPEVTQTPSHQVTQMGQEVILRCVPISNHLYFYWYRQILGQKVEFLVSFYNNEISEKSEIFDDQFSVERPDGSNFTLKIRSTKLEDSAMYFCASSTRGANTGELFFGEGSRLTVL.

This clone was seen just once. J is TRBJ1-1 and V is TRBV28; possible D gene TRBD1, 6 bases. Germline CDR1 reads MDHEN; CDR2 reads SYDVKM. This CDR3 region has 17 residues. The V end was cut by 4 bases, the J end by 0 bases, with 18 bases between. As DNA, the CDR3 is TGTGCCAGCAGTTCAGCCTGGGGGGGCTCCATGAACACTGAAGCTTTCTTT. This translates into CASSSAWGGSMNTEAFF.

V gene TRBV28 combines with J gene TRBJ2-5, with D possibly matching TRBD1 (5 bases). Germline-derived CDR1 and CDR2 are MDHEN and SYDVKM. The V and J ends lost 11 bases and 5 bases respectively, with 30 bases between them. The CDR3 contains 17 residues. The CDR3 protein is CAFGTQGRLARRETQYF. The DNA of the CDR3 is TGTGCCTTCGGCACGCAGGGCCGGTTGGCCCGACGGGAGACCCAGTACTTC.

This chain connects TRBV19 to TRBJ2-5, with 10 bases fitting TRBD1. Trimming removed 5 bases from V and 5 bases from J; junction bases left unmatched: 11. CDR1 is LNHDA, CDR2 SQIVND, per germline (reference sequence). The CDR3 contains 16 residues. In DNA form, the CDR3 reads TGTGCCAGTAGTGTGCGGACAGGGGGTTCGTGGGAGACCCAGTACTTC. It specifies CASSVRTGGSWETQYF. Supplemented by reference TRBV19 and TRBJ2-5, the full variable domain reads DGGITQSPKYLFRKEGQNVTLSCEQNLNHDAMYWYRQDPGQGLRLIYYSQIVNDFQKGDIAEGYSVSREKKESFPLTVTSAQKNPTAFYLCASSVRTGGSWETQYFGPGTRLLVL.

The chain carries TRBV7-2 and TRBJ1-1; TRBD1 matches at 9 bases. Germline-derived CDR1 and CDR2 are SGHTA and FQGNSA. CDR3 length: 14 residues. V lost 3 bases and J lost 4; bases outside the gene matches: 3. The DNA of the CDR3 is TGTGCCAGCAGCTTCCGACAGGGGGGCACTGAAGCTTTCTTT. Amino acids: CASSFRQGGTEAFF.

The chain employs TRBV19 and TRBJ2-2, with TRBD2 matching 8 bases. The CDR3 spans 15 residues. Losses at the gene ends were 7 bases for V and 4 bases for J; bases not matched to a gene: 8. CDR1 is LNHDA, CDR2 SQIVND, per germline (reference sequence). CDR3 nucleotides: TGTGCCAGTACCCCCAGCGGGAGAGGCACCGGGGAGCTGTTTTTT. Translation: CASTPSGRGTGELFF.

This clone was seen a handful of times. This chain connects TRBV4-1 to TRBJ2-5; TRBD2 matches 13 bases. The V and J ends lost 5 bases and 5 bases, in that order; junction bases with no gene match: 5. The length of the CDR3 is 15 residues. CDR1 is MGHRA, CDR2 YSYEKL, per germline. CDR3 sequence: CASSELTSGGETQYF. In DNA, the CDR3 is TGCGCCAGCAGCGAACTGACTAGCGGGGGGGAGACCCAGTACTTC.

J is TRBJ2-2 and V is TRBV29-1; TRBD1 matches 9 bases. The CDR3 has 13 amino acids. The germline V gene has CDR1 SQVTM and CDR2 ANQGSEA. Germline trimming cut 7 bases from V and 3 bases from J; bases unmatched to any gene: 3. The CDR3 DNA reads as TGCAGCGGCGGGACAGGGTACACCGGGGAGCTGTTTTTT. Translating it yields CSGGTGYTGELFF.